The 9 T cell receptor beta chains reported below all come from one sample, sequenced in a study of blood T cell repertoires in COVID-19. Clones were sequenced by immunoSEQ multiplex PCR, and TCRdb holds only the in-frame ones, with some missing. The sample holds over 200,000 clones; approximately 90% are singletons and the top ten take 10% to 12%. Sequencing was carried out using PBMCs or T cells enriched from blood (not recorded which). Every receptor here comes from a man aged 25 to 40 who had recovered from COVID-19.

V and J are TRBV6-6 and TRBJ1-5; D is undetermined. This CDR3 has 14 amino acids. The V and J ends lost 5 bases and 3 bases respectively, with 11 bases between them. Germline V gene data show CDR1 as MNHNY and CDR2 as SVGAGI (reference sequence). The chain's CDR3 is CASSPLDFNQPQHF. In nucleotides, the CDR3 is TGTGCCAGCAGTCCCCTGGACTTCAATCAGCCCCAGCATTTT.

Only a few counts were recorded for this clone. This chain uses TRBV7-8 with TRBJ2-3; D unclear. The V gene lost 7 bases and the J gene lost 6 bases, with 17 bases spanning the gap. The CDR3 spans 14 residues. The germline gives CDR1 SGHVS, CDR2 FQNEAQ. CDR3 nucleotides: TGTGCCAGCACCCTTACTTACACGGGTGATACGCAGTATTTT. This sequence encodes CASTLTYTGDTQYF.

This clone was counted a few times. The CDR3 DNA reads as TGTGCCAGCAGCGTAGTTGAGGGAAGCCTCTATGGCTACACCTTC. Amino acids: CASSVVEGSLYGYTF. V gene TRBV9 combines with J gene TRBJ1-2; the D is unclear. Trimming stripped 0 bases from V and 4 bases from J, with 13 bases between. The germline V gene encodes CDR1 SGDLS and CDR2 YYNGEE. The CDR3 runs 15 residues.

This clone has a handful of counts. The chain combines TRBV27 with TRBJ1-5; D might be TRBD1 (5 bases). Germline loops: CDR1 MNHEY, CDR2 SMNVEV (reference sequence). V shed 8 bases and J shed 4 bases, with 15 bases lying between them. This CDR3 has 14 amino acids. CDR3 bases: TGTGCCAGCTCAGACGGTGGGGCTAATCAGCCCCAGCATTTT. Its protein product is CASSDGGANQPQHF.

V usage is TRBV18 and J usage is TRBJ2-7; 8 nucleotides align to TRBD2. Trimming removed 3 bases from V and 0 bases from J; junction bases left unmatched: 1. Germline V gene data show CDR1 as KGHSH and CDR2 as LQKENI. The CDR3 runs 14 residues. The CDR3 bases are TGTGCCAGCTCACCTGCGGGAGGCTCCTACGAGCAGTACTTC. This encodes CASSPAGGSYEQYF.

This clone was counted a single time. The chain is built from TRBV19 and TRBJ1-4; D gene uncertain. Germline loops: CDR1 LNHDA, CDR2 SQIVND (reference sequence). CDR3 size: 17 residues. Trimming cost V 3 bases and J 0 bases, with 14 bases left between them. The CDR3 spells CASSIFQRRTTNEKLFF. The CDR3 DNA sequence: TGTGCCAGTAGTATTTTTCAGAGGCGTACAACTAATGAAAAACTGTTTTTT.

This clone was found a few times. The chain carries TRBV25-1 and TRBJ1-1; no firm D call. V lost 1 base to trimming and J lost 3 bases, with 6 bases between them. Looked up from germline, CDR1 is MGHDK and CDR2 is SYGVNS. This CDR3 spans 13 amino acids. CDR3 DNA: TGTGCCAGCAGTGAATTCGGTGACACTGAAGCTTTCTTT. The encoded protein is CASSEFGDTEAFF.

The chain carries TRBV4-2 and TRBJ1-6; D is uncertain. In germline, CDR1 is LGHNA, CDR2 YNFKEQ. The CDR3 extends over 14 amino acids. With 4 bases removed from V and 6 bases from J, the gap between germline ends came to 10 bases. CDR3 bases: TGTGCCAGCAGCCGAGGGCTGGGTAATTCACCCCTCCACTTT. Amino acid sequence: CASSRGLGNSPLHF.

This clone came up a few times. CDR3 coding DNA: TGTGCCAGCAGCCAAGTAGCCTCCGGGGAGCTGTTTTTT. It specifies CASSQVASGELFF. The chain carries TRBV14 and TRBJ2-2; no reliable D call. Per germline, CDR1 SGHDN and CDR2 FVKESK. The CDR3 runs to 13 residues. Trimming took 1 base from V and 6 from J, leaving 6 bases between them.